Below, 8 T cell receptor beta chains from the same sample are listed, as sequenced in a study of early T cells in non-severe SARS-CoV-2 infection. TCRdb reprocessed the 5' RACE reads with MiXCR, giving one entry per CDR3 protein. The sample contains about 60,000 distinct CDR3 sequences, 8.5% to 9.5% of which appear only once. The sequenced sample consisted of whole blood. Receptors originate from an adult who was a healthcare worker with PCR-confirmed SARS-CoV-2 infection or an uninfected control (not recorded which).

This clonotype was recorded a few times. V usage is TRBV6-6 and J usage is TRBJ2-1; 9 nucleotides align to TRBD1. The length of the CDR3 is 15 residues. The J segment lost 1 base and the V segment lost 8 bases, leaving 6 bases of the junction unmatched. Germline V gene sequence: CDR1 MNHNY, CDR2 SVGAGI (reference sequence). Here the CDR3 DNA reads TGTGCCAGCTCAGGACAGGGGAATTCCTACAATGAGCAGTTCTTC. Residues: CASSGQGNSYNEQFF.

The chain uses TRBV19 and TRBJ2-3, with D perhaps given as TRBD1 or TRBD2 (5 bases each). From germline, CDR1 is LNHDA and CDR2 SQIVND (reference sequence). The V gene lost 6 bases and the J gene lost 0 bases, with 16 bases spanning the gap. The CDR3 is made up of 16 amino acids. The CDR3 loop is CASRTNIRDSTDTQYF. The DNA of the CDR3 is TGTGCCAGTAGGACAAATATCCGGGACAGCACAGATACGCAGTATTTT.

The chain employs TRBV10-1 and TRBJ2-3, with TRBD1 identical over 7 bases. Germline loops: CDR1 WNHNN, CDR2 SYGVQD (reference sequence). This CDR3 is built from 16 residues. The V gene end was trimmed by 4 bases and the J gene end by 1 base; junction bases not matched to a gene: 8. The CDR3 sequence is CASSGTGLSGTDTQYF. The CDR3 DNA reads as TGCGCCAGCAGTGGGACAGGCCTCTCGGGCACAGATACGCAGTATTTT.

The rearrangement links TRBV2 to TRBJ2-2; D remains unclear. CDR1 and CDR2 from the germline V gene are SNHLY and FYNNEI. V was shortened by 6 bases and J by 1 base, with 3 bases between the two germline ends. CDR3 size: 12 residues. The CDR3 region has the DNA TGTGCCAGCAGCCAGAACACCGGGGAGCTGTTTTTT. Its protein product is CASSQNTGELFF.

This clonotype was observed a few times. V is TRBV6-6 and J is TRBJ1-1; possibly TRBD1 for D (5 bases). Germline lookup yields CDR1 MNHNY and CDR2 SVGAGI (reference sequence). This CDR3 is 14 amino acids long. V lost 0 bases to trimming and J lost 5 bases, with 10 bases between them. CDR3 residues: CASSYSPGRTEAFF. The CDR3 nucleotides are TGTGCCAGCAGTTACTCCCCGGGGCGGACTGAAGCTTTCTTT.

This clonotype was seen only a few times. The V and J genes are TRBV7-6 and TRBJ2-5; 8 bases are shared with TRBD1. This CDR3 is 16 amino acids long. With V trimmed by 5 bases and J by 2 bases, 10 bases remained unmatched. Looked up from germline, CDR1 is SGHVS and CDR2 is FNYEAQ. The CDR3 DNA reads TGTGCCAGCAGCCTACGACCAAGGGACAGGCAAGAGACCCAGTACTTC. Protein product: CASSLRPRDRQETQYF. The whole variable domain, filled in from reference TRBV7-6 and TRBJ2-5, reads GAGVSQSPRYKVTKRGQDVALRCDPISGHVSLYWYRQALGQGPEFLTYFNYEAQQDKSGLPNDRFSAERPEGSISTLTIQRTEQRDSAMYRCASSLRPRDRQETQYFGPGTRLLVL.

With respect to this clonotype: A much larger clone differs from this one at a single base, so this may be a read error. This chain links TRBV28 with TRBJ1-5; D gene uncertain. The V gene lost 1 base and the J gene lost 3 bases, with 16 bases spanning the gap. The CDR3 runs to 17 residues. Germline V gene data show CDR1 as MDHEN and CDR2 as SYDVKM. The CDR3 here is CASSLSIGPFDNQPQHF. In DNA form, the CDR3 reads TGTGCCAGCAGTTTATCCATAGGTCCTTTTGACAATCAGCCCCAGCATTTT.

This clonotype turned up a few times. The J gene is TRBJ2-3, the V gene TRBV5-1; weak D call: TRBD2 (6 bases). V was shortened by 5 bases and J by 3 bases, with 16 bases between the two germline ends. Germline CDR1 and CDR2: SGHRS and YFSETQ. CDR3 size: 15 residues. CDR3 protein: CASRDGSGVTDTQYF. The CDR3 DNA sequence: TGCGCCAGCAGGGACGGGTCGGGGGTAACAGATACGCAGTATTTT.